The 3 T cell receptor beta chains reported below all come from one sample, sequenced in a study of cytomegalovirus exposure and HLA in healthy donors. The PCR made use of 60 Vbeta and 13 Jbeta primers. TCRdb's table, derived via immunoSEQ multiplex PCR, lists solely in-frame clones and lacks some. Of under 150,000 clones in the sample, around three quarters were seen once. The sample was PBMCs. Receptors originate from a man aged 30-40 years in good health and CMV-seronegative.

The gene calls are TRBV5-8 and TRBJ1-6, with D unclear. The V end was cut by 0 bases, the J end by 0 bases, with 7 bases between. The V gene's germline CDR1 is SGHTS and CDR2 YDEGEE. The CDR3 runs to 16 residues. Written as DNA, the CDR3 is TGTGCCAGCAGCTTGGAGTATAGCTCCTATAATTCACCCCTCCACTTT. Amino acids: CASSLEYSSYNSPLHF.

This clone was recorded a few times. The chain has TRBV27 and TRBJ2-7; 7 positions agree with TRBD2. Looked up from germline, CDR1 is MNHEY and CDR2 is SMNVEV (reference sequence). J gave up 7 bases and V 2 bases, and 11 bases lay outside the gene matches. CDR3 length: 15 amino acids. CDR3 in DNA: TGTGCCAGCAGTTTACGCCTCGCGGGAGATCGGGAGCAGTACTTC. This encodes CASSLRLAGDREQYF.

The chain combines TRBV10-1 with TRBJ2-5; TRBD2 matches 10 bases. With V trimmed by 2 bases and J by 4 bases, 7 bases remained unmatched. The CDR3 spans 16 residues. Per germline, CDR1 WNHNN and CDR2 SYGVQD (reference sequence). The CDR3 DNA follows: TGCGCCAGCAGTGAGGGTTCTAGCGGGAGTCGAGAGACCCAGTACTTC. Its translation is CASSEGSSGSRETQYF.